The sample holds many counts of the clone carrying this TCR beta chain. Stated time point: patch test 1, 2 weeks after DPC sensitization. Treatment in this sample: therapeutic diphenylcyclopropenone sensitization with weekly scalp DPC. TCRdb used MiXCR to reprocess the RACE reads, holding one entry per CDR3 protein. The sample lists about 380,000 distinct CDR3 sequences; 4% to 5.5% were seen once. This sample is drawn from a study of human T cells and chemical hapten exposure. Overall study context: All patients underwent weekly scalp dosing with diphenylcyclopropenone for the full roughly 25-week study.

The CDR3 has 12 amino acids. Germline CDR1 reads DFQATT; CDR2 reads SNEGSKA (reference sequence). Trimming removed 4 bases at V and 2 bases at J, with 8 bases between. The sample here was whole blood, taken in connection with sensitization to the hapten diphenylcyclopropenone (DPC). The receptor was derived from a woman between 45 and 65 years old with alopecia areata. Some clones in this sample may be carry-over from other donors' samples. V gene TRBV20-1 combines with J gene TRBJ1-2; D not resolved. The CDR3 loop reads CSATDTNYGYTF. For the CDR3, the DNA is TGCAGTGCTACAGACACCAACTATGGCTACACCTTC.